Sequencing of this TCR beta chain was carried out in a study of neurological immune-mediated disorders. Whole-study findings and limits: The study phylogenetically grouped the repertoires of 18 of 34 multiple sclerosis patients into one related-CDR3 cluster, a possible signature.

In this sample, this clonotype turned up many times. Its target is not known. As for the cDNA, it was generated by 5'RACE with 10-nucleotide random UMIs. Each CDR3 protein is one row after TCRdb ran MiXCR on the 5' RACE reads. The sample yields approximately 74,000 distinct CDR3 sequences, around 5.2% seen once. Source material was 2 million unsorted PBMCs, stored at -80 °C in RNAlater. Input material: PBMCs. This receptor was identified in a man in his late teens or twenties with multiple sclerosis.

The CDR3: CASSLSNRAYQPQHF. DNA of the CDR3: TGTGCCAGCAGTTTATCTAACAGGGCCTATCAGCCCCAGCATTTT. The rearrangement joins TRBV27 to TRBJ1-5, with D tentatively TRBD1 (6 bases). Looked up from germline, CDR1 is MNHEY and CDR2 is SMNVEV (reference sequence). V was shortened by 0 bases and J by 5 bases, with 11 bases between the two germline ends. The CDR3 runs 15 residues.